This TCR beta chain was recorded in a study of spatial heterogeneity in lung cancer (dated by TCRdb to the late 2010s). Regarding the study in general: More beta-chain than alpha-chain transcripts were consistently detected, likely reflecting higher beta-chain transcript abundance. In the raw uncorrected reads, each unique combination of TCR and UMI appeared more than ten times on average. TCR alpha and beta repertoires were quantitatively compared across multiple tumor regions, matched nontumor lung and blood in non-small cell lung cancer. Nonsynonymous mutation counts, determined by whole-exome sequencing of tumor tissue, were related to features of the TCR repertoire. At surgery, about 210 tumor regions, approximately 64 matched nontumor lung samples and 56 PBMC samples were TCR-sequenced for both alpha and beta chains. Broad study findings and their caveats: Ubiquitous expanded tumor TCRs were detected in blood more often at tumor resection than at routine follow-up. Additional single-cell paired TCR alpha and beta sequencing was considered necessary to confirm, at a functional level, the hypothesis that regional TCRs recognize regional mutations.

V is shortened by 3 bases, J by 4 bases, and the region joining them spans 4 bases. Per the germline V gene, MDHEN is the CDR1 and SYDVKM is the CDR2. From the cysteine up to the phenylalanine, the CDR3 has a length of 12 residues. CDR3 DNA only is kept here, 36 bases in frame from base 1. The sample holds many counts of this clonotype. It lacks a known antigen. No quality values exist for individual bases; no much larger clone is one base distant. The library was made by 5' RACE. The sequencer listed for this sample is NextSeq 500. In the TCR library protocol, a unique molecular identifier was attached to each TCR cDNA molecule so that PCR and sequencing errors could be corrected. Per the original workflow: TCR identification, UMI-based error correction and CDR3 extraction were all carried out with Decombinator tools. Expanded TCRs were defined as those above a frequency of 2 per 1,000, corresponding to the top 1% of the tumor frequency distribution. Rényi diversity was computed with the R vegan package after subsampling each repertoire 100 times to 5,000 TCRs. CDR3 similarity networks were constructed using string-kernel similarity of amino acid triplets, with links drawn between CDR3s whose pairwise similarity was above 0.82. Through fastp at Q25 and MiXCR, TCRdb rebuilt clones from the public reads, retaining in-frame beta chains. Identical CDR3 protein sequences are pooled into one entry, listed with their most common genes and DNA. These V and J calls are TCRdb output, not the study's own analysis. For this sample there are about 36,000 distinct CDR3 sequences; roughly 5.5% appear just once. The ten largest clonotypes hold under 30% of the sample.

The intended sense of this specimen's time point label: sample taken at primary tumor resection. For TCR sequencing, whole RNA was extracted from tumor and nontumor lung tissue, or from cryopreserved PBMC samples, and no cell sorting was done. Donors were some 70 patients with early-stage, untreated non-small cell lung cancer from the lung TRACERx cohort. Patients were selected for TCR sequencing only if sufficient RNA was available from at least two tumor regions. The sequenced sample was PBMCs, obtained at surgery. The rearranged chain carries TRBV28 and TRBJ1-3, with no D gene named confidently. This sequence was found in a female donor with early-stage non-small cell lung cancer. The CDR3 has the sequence CASSFFGNTIYF. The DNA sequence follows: TGTGCCAGCAGTTTTTTCGGAAACACCATATATTTT.